The 4 T cell receptor beta chains below were found in one sample sequenced in a study of CD4+ T cells in melanoma. Assay used: immunoSEQ multiplex PCR; TCRdb lists only in-frame clones, some missing. The table records more than 8,500 clones, about 71% of them present only once. Material: cells from a culture (not recorded whether cultured in vitro). The receptor set was obtained from a human donor with melanoma.

The chain links TRBV7-2 to TRBJ1-1, with TRBD1 identical over 8 bases. Trimming removed 5 bases from V and 4 bases from J; junction bases left unmatched: 12. CDR1 is SGHTA, CDR2 FQGNSA, per germline. The length of the CDR3 is 16 residues. CDR3 sequence: CASSQLPQGAGTEAFF. CDR3 nucleotides: TGTGCCAGCAGCCAACTACCCCAGGGGGCTGGCACTGAAGCTTTCTTT. The complete variable domain, with remaining parts taken from reference TRBV7-2 and TRBJ1-1, reads GAGVSQSPSNKVTEKGKDVELRCDPISGHTALYWYRQSLGQGLEFLIYFQGNSAPDKSGLPSDRFSAERTGGSVSTLTIQRTQQEDSAVYLCASSQLPQGAGTEAFFGQGTRLTVV.

Concerning this clone: Other DNA sequences in this specimen translate into the identical CDR3. The CDR3 is CASSTDSGETQYF. As DNA, the CDR3 is TGTGCCAGTAGTACGGATTCCGGGGAGACCCAGTACTTC. This chain links TRBV19 with TRBJ2-5; D is uncertain. The CDR3 is made up of 13 amino acids. The V gene lost 4 bases and the J gene lost 5 bases, with 11 bases spanning the gap. Germline assignment: CDR1 LNHDA and CDR2 SQIVND (reference sequence).

The chain couples TRBV9 to TRBJ1-3; the D gene is possibly TRBD1 (6 bases). Trimming removed 3 bases from V and 5 bases from J, with 9 bases in between. This CDR3 contains 13 residues. Germline-derived CDR1 and CDR2 are SGDLS and YYNGEE. The CDR3 protein is CASSDRDRNTIYF. The CDR3 region has the DNA TGTGCCAGCAGCGACAGGGATAGAAACACCATATATTTT.

The chain recombines TRBV15 with TRBJ1-4, with 7 bases lining up with TRBD1. Germline V CDR1 and CDR2: LNHNV, YYDKDF (reference sequence). The CDR3 runs to 17 residues. Losses at the gene ends were 0 bases for V and 7 bases for J; bases not matched to a gene: 11. The CDR3 loop is CATSRDYSRGTGEKLFF. CDR3 in DNA: TGTGCCACCAGCAGAGATTACAGCAGGGGGACGGGTGAAAAACTGTTTTTT. The whole variable domain, remainder taken from reference TRBV15 and TRBJ1-4, is DAMVIQNPRYQVTQFGKPVTLSCSQTLNHNVMYWYQQKSSQAPKLLFHYYDKDFNNEADTPDNFQSRRPNTSFCFLDIRSPGLGDTAMYLCATSRDYSRGTGEKLFFGSGTQLSVL.